The TCR beta chain described here comes from a study of blood T cell repertoires in COVID-19. Trimming took off 5 bases at V and 6 bases at J, with 14 bases between the two ends. This CDR3 has 14 amino acids. From germline, CDR1 is SGHVS and CDR2 FQNEAQ. Produced via immunoSEQ multiplex PCR; TCRdb's table is partial and in-frame only. The table records tens of thousands of clones, roughly four fifths of them present only once. The chain uses TRBV7-8 and TRBJ1-5; D ambiguous. The sequencing sample was made of peripheral blood. The receptor's source is a woman aged 55-75 years with acute or convalescent COVID-19. In DNA form, the CDR3 reads TGTGCCAGCAGCCCTATAAGGGCGGGTCAGCCCCAGCATTTT. It is translated as CASSPIRAGQPQHF.